What follows is one T cell receptor (beta chain) and its context. Antigen specificity is unknown. This specimen comes from a study of T cell clones after liver transplantation. Study-level background: Liver transplant recipients had immunosuppression withdrawal attempted within 2 years. Subjects received no induction therapy and standard immunosuppression until randomization at 12-24 months post-transplant.

Findings and caveats of the study: In a couple of subjects, few donor cells limited the measurable donor-reactive repertoire.

This CDR3 contains 15 residues. V was clipped by 0 bases and J by 2 bases; unmatched bases: 2. The germline gives CDR1 SGHDT, CDR2 YYEEEE. The table came from immunoSEQ multiplex PCR; TCRdb's copy has only in-frame clones and leaves some out. This table holds about 71,000 clones, about 80% found once. This TCR was recovered from a human patient who received a liver transplant. Some of the T cells may derive from the graft donor. The sequencing used CD4+ T cells from blood, collected 12 months after liver transplant. J is TRBJ1-2 and V is TRBV5-6, with TRBD1 matching 9 bases. The CDR3 coding sequence is TGTGCCAGCAGCTTGGAGGGGACAGGGAACTATGGCTACACCTTC. Its translation: CASSLEGTGNYGYTF.